This T cell receptor beta chain is from a study of blood T cell repertoires in COVID-19 (TCRdb year 2020). Regarding the study in general: The collaborator samples originated in the United States, Italy and Spain and spanned the acute and convalescent phases of COVID-19. The material from the prospective study consisted of cDNA or gDNA derived from T cells, B-cell-depleted T cells, or PBMCs. The dataset comprised deeply sampled blood TCRbeta repertoires from subjects exposed to, actively infected with, or recovered from COVID-19. The repertoires were released in a freely available public database intended as a resource for research on the immune response to SARS-CoV-2. The samples were drawn from the first 160 participants of the ongoing ImmuneRACE study and from under 1,500 subjects provided by 6 global collaborators. A de-identified subject ID, COVID-19 status, age in years and sex were almost always included in the sample metadata. Where available, HLA class I and class II types were obtained from metadata supplied by the sample provider rather than from assay-based typing. Points the paper makes about the study in general: The quantity of clinical and demographic metadata differed by source and by participant and was supplied without curation.

Collaborating institutions collected whole blood in K2EDTA tubes following their own protocols. For TCRbeta analysis, collaborator samples were shipped as frozen whole blood, as isolated PBMCs, or as DNA extracted from either sample type. TCRbeta CDR3 regions were amplified from genomic DNA by means of the immunoSEQ Assay, a bias-controlled multiplex PCR. As for how the authors treated the data: The number of nucleated cells in each sample was estimated by amplification of reference gene primers within the assay. To quantify the absolute abundance of each unique TCRbeta CDR3 rearrangement, sequence reads were collapsed and filtered. For each sample, productive Simpson clonality was calculated as the square root of Simpson's diversity index over productive rearrangements. The immuneACCESS repertoire file appears here via TCRdb, limited to in-frame rearrangements. These files lack a portion of the clones; in checked studies, under half of the deficit traces to unresolved V genes, and the cause of the others is not known. From that table come the V and J calls and clone size; the DNA was used to work out D and trimming. For this sample the table gives under 300,000 clones, of which over 75% were detected only once. The leading ten clones occupy about 14% of the sample.

V is trimmed back by 8 bases and J by 12 bases, and the junction contains 13 bases that no gene match accounts for. CDR1 and CDR2 were assigned from the germline V gene as MGHDK and SYGVNS. The CDR3 has 13 amino acids, counting the end cysteine and phenylalanine. Of all the DNA, just the CDR3 is kept, 39 bases in frame from base 1. As regards this clone: The clone's antigen remains unknown. No per-base quality is available; no much larger clone lies one base away.

This sequence uses TRBV25-1 and TRBJ1-1, with TRBD1 matching 9 junction bases. Sequencing was done on a sample of peripheral blood. The clonotype originates from a human donor in a cohort sampled during active COVID-19. The CDR3 has the sequence CASAPGQGLRSFF. The nucleotide sequence is given as TGTGCCAGCGCCCCGGGACAGGGTTTAAGATCTTTCTTT.